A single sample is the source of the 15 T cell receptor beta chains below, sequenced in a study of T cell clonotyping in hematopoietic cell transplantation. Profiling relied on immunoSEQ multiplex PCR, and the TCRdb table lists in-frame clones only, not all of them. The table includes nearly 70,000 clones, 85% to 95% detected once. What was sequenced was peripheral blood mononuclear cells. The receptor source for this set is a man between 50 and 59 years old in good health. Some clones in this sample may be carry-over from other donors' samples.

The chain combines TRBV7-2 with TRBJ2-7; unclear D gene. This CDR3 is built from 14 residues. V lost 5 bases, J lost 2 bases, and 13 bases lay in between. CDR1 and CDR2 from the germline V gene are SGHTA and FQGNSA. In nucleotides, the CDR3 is TGTGCCAGCAGCCCAGCTGATTCCCCCTACGAGCAGTACTTC. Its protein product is CASSPADSPYEQYF.

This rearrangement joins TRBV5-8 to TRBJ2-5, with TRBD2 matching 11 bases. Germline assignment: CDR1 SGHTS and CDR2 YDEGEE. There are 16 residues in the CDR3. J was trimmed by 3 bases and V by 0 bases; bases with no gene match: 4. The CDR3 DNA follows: TGTGCCAGCAGCTTGGGGTCTAGCGGGGGGAAAGAGACCCAGTACTTC. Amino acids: CASSLGSSGGKETQYF.

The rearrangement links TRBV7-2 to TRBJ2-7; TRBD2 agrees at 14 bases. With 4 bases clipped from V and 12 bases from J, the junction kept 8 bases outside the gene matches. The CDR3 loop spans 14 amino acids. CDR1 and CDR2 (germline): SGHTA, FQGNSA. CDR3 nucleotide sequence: TGTGCCAGCAGCTCGACTAGCGGGAGGGCCTTCGCGTACTTC. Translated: CASSSTSGRAFAYF.

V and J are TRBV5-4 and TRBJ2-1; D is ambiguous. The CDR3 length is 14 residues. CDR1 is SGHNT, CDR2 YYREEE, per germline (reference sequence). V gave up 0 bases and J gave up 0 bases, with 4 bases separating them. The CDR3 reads CASSLGSSYNEQFF. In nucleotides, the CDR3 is TGTGCCAGCAGCTTGGGTTCCTCCTACAATGAGCAGTTCTTC.

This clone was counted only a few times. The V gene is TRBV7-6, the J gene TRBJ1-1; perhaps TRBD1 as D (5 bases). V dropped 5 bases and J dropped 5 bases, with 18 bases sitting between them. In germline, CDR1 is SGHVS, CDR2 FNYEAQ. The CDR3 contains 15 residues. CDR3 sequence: CASSTQGLSRTEAFF. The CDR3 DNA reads TGTGCCAGCAGCACTCAGGGCCTGAGTAGGACTGAAGCTTTCTTT.

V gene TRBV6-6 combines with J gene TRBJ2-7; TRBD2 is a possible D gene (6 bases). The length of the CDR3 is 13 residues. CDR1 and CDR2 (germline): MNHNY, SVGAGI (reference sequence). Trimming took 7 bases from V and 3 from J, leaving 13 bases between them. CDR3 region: CASTSGDLYEQYF. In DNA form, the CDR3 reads TGTGCCAGCACGTCGGGAGACCTCTACGAGCAGTACTTC.

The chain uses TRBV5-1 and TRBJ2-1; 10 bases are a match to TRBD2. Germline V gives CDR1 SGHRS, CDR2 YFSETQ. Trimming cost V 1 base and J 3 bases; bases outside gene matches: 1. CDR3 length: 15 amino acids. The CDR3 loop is CASSLTSGIYNEQFF. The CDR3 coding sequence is TGCGCCAGCAGCTTGACTAGCGGGATCTACAATGAGCAGTTCTTC.

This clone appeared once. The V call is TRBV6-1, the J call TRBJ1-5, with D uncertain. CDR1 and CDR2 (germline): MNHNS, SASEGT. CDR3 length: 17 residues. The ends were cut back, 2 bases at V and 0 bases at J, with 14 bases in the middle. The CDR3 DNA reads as TGTGCCAGCAGTGAACGGCCCGGACGGACTAGCAATCAGCCCCAGCATTTT. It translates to CASSERPGRTSNQPQHF.

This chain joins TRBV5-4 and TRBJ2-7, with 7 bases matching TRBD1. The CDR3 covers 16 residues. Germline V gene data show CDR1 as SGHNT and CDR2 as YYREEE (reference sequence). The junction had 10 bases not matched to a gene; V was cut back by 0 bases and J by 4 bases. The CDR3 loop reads CASSLAVLGRGYEQYF. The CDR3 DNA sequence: TGTGCCAGCAGCTTGGCCGTATTGGGCAGGGGGTACGAGCAGTACTTC.

CDR3 bases: TGTGCCTGCAGGGGGCAGGAGACCCAGTACTTC. Residues: CACRGQETQYF. The chain is built from TRBV19 and TRBJ2-5; TRBD1 aligns across 8 bases. CDR1 and CDR2 (germline): LNHDA, SQIVND (reference sequence). V lost 11 bases, J lost 5 bases, and 4 bases stayed unmatched. The CDR3 length is 11 residues.

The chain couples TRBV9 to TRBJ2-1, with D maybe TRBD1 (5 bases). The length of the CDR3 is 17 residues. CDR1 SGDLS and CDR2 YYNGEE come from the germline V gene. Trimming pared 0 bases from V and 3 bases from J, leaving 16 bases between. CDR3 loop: CASSVVARQGLYNEQFF. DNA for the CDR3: TGTGCCAGCAGCGTAGTGGCCCGGCAGGGCCTCTACAATGAGCAGTTCTTC.

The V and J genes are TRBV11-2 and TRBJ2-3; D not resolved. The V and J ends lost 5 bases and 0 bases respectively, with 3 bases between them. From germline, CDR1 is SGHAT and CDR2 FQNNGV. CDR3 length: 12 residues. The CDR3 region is CASSQSTDTQYF. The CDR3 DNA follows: TGTGCCAGCAGCCAAAGCACAGATACGCAGTATTTT.

This CDR3 is CASSLGVGKLFF. The DNA of the CDR3 is TGTGCCAGCAGCTTAGGGGTAGGAAAACTGTTTTTT. V gene TRBV11-2 combines with J gene TRBJ1-4, with D unclear. Looked up from germline, CDR1 is SGHAT and CDR2 is FQNNGV. Trimming took off 1 base at V and 10 bases at J, with 7 bases between the two ends. CDR3 length: 12 residues.

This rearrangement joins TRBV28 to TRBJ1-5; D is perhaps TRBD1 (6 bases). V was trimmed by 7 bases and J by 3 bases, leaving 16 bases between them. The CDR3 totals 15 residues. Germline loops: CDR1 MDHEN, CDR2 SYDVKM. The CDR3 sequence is CASKPTGPINQPQHF. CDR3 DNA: TGTGCCAGCAAACCGACAGGCCCTATCAATCAGCCCCAGCATTTT.

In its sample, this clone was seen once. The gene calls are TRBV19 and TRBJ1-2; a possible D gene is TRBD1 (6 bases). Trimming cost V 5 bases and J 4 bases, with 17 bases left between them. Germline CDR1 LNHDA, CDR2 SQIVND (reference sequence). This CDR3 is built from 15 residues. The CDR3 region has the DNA TGTGCCAGTAGTCCGCGCCCTCAGGGGCCCTATGGCTACACCTTC. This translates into CASSPRPQGPYGYTF.